This T cell receptor (beta chain) was recorded in a study of blood T cells in healthy people across ages. As regards this clonotype: Likely a read error: the CDR3 ends without its conserved phenylalanine or tryptophan.

The authors ran a second PCR of about 7 to 11 cycles using a sample-barcoded 5' primer and a J-beta primer mix. MiXCR, applied by TCRdb to the 5' RACE reads, yields one record per CDR3 protein. The sample has about 1.6 million distinct CDR3 sequences; about 32% are singletons. Germline CDR1 is GTSNPN and CDR2 is SVGIG (reference sequence). The CDR3 covers 15 residues. The chain links TRBV30 to TRBJ2-3; TRBD2 agrees at 12 bases. The clonotype was recovered from a woman aged 25-40 years in good health. The sample taken for sequencing was blood. CDR3 nucleotides: TGTACCTGGAGTGTACTAGCGGGGGGCCCAGATACGCAGTATCTT. This encodes CTWSVLAGGPDTQYL.